This T cell receptor (beta chain) was recovered during a study of human T cells and chemical hapten exposure. In the library, unique molecular identifiers were attached to individual cDNA molecules. Study processing details: Across samples, TCR counts had a median of roughly 100,000 and ranged from roughly 23,224 to 700,000. One entry per CDR3 protein, called by TCRdb with MiXCR from the RACE reads. The V and J calls here are based on TCRdb, not the publication. This table has around 360,000 distinct CDR3 sequences, about 6% appearing once. Per the germline V gene, CDR1 is SGHNT and CDR2 is YYREEE (reference sequence). This CDR3 comprises 16 residues. Trimming took off 6 bases at V and 1 base at J, with 19 bases between the two ends. Study outcomes and limitations: The study found that DPC sensitization did not change TCRs above 1 in 1000 frequency.

The sample holds many counts of this clonotype. Its specificity is not known. Time point noted: patch test 2, 6 weeks after DPC sensitization. Treatment described: therapeutic diphenylcyclopropenone sensitization with weekly scalp DPC. This chain links TRBV5-4 with TRBJ1-1, with D perhaps matching TRBD1 (6 bases). Sequencing used whole blood, obtained in connection with sensitization to the hapten diphenylcyclopropenone (DPC). This clonotype was sampled from a woman under 30 with alopecia areata. Some clones in this sample may be carry-over from other donors' samples. The CDR3 DNA sequence: TGTGCCAGCAACACCGGGGGGGGCAGGGAGAACACTGAAGCTTTCTTT. Its translation is CASNTGGGRENTEAFF.